The following is a T cell receptor (beta chain) sequence with its context. The antigen remains unidentified. The data derive from a study of lymphopenia after photon versus proton radiotherapy. Study-level findings and limits: Larger post-nadir TCR diversity loss correlated inversely with survival in deceased patients. Survival link was tested only in deceased patients; proton benefit remains a possibility. Under photons, naive T cells and diversity fell while effector/memory populations rose. Oligoclonal CD8+ Temra expansion after nadir drove photon patients' diversity drop.

The CDR3 consists of 19 residues. Sequencing was performed with immunoSEQ multiplex PCR; in TCRdb, only in-frame clones are kept and a portion is missing. The sample lists roughly 58,000 clones; around 87% were seen once. The sequencing used peripheral blood, collected from a patient treated with proton-based radiotherapy. This receptor was identified in a man aged 80 or over with esophageal cancer. The J gene is TRBJ1-4, the V gene TRBV21-1; TRBD1 is the table's D call and was not checked against the DNA. TRBV21-1 is termed a pseudogene. This CDR3 is CASNFRDRGTGSINEKLFF. CDR3 in DNA: TGTGCCAGCAACTTCCGGGACAGGGGAACGGGGTCTATTAATGAAAAACTGTTTTTT.